These 12 T cell receptor beta chains were sequenced from one sample in a study of T-cell memory formation after mild COVID-19. One entry per CDR3 protein, called by TCRdb with MiXCR from the 5' RACE reads. Of around 450,000 distinct CDR3 sequences listed, around 24% are singletons. Specimen: PBMCs or a T cell subset sorted from them (not recorded which). Receptors originate from an adult woman who had mild COVID-19 (a few samples of this study predate the infection). Cell type and time point are not known.

The CDR3 nucleotides read TGTGCCAGCAGCAAGGAAGCGGGGCTTCTATACTACGAGCAGTACTTC. This gives the protein CASSKEAGLLYYEQYF. V gene TRBV7-6 combines with J gene TRBJ2-7; 7 positions agree with TRBD2. Germline trimming cut 5 bases from V and 3 bases from J; bases unmatched to any gene: 13. Germline V CDR1 and CDR2: SGHVS, FNYEAQ. This CDR3 spans 16 amino acids. The full variable domain, completed using reference TRBV7-6 and TRBJ2-7, is GAGVSQSPRYKVTKRGQDVALRCDPISGHVSLYWYRQALGQGPEFLTYFNYEAQQDKSGLPNDRFSAERPEGSISTLTIQRTEQRDSAMYRCASSKEAGLLYYEQYFGPGTRLTVT.

The chain recombines TRBV9 with TRBJ1-2, with a possible D match to TRBD1 (5 bases). The V end was cut by 0 bases, the J end by 8 bases, with 11 bases between. There are 13 residues in the CDR3. Germline CDR1 SGDLS, CDR2 YYNGEE. CDR3 in DNA: TGTGCCAGCAGCGTAGGTGTAGGGGTCGGCTACACCTTC. Translation gives CASSVGVGVGYTF.

The chain recombines TRBV7-3 with TRBJ1-1; a weak D match, TRBD1 (5 bases). Deletions cut 4 bases from V and 4 bases from J, with 10 bases between. Germline CDR1 SGHTA, CDR2 FQGTGA. The CDR3 length is 13 residues. CDR3 sequence reads: CASSSGLITEAFF. In DNA, the CDR3 is TGTGCCAGCAGCTCGGGGCTTATCACTGAAGCTTTCTTT.

The chain couples TRBV5-1 to TRBJ2-7; 8 bases line up with TRBD1. This CDR3 is built from 15 residues. CDR1 is SGHRS, CDR2 YFSETQ, per germline. V lost 6 bases, J lost 2 bases, and 10 bases stayed unmatched. In DNA, the CDR3 is TGCGCCAGCACCCCCCGGACAGGGAGCCCCTACGAGCAGTACTTC. Translating gives CASTPRTGSPYEQYF.

The rearrangement uses TRBV29-1 and TRBJ1-1; D might be TRBD1 (6 bases). V dropped 7 bases and J dropped 4 bases, with 31 bases sitting between them. Looked up from germline, CDR1 is SQVTM and CDR2 is ANQGSEA. This CDR3 is built from 18 residues. In nucleotides, the CDR3 is TGCAGCGCTTCATCCCTGGGGGCCTCTGAGAGCGTGAGCACTGAAGCTTTCTTT. It is translated as CSASSLGASESVSTEAFF.

J is TRBJ2-3 and V is TRBV24-1, with 8 bases matching TRBD1. This CDR3 spans 15 amino acids. CDR1 and CDR2 (germline): KGHDR, SFDVKD. V was pared by 3 bases and J by 3 bases, with 4 bases of the junction left unmatched. CDR3 residues: CATSDRTGRTDTQYF. The CDR3 DNA follows: TGTGCCACCAGTGATCGGACAGGGAGGACAGATACGCAGTATTTT.

The chain uses TRBV12-3 or TRBV12-4 and TRBJ2-3, with D tentatively TRBD2 (6 bases). V was trimmed by 9 bases and J by 2 bases, leaving 15 bases between them. This CDR3 comprises 14 residues. CDR3 nucleotides: TGTGCCAGTAAACCGGGACTTGACACAGATACGCAGTATTTT. It codes for CASKPGLDTDTQYF.

This clonotype was observed a few times. J is TRBJ2-7 and V is TRBV10-3; D gene unclear. The germline CDR1 and CDR2 sequences are ENHRY and SYGVKD. The CDR3 is 13 amino acids. Trimming took off 1 base at V and 5 bases at J, with 9 bases between the two ends. The CDR3: CAISEFGGNEQYF. CDR3 coding DNA: TGTGCCATCAGTGAGTTCGGTGGAAACGAGCAGTACTTC.

V usage is TRBV9 and J usage is TRBJ2-7, with a tentative D call TRBD1 (5 bases). Germline CDR1 and CDR2: SGDLS and YYNGEE. The CDR3 totals 13 residues. Deletions cut 0 bases from V and 5 bases from J, with 9 bases between. CDR3 sequence reads: CASSVEGVDEQYF. Here the CDR3 DNA reads TGTGCCAGCAGCGTAGAAGGGGTCGACGAGCAGTACTTC.

The rearrangement links TRBV5-1 to TRBJ2-2; D could derive from TRBD1 or TRBD2 (6 bases each). With 0 bases removed from V and 6 bases from J, the gap between germline ends came to 15 bases. The CDR3 is 16 residues long. The germline V gene has CDR1 SGHRS and CDR2 YFSETQ. The CDR3 protein is CASSLGPNGGPGELFF. CDR3 coding DNA: TGCGCCAGCAGCTTGGGGCCCAACGGGGGCCCCGGGGAGCTGTTTTTT.

The rearrangement links TRBV7-2 to TRBJ2-1; 10 bases are a match to TRBD2. The length of the CDR3 is 11 residues. Germline lookup yields CDR1 SGHTA and CDR2 FQGNSA. Trimming took 5 bases from V and 13 from J; bases not matched to a gene: 2. CDR3 sequence: CASSRTSGQFF. CDR3 DNA: TGTGCCAGCAGCCGGACTAGCGGACAGTTCTTC.

This clonotype was observed a few times. V usage is TRBV4-2 and J usage is TRBJ2-3; D is possibly TRBD1 (5 bases). The CDR3 spans 15 residues. V lost 4 bases to trimming and J lost 0 bases, with 11 bases between them. Germline CDR1 reads LGHNA; CDR2 reads YNFKEQ. The CDR3 region is CASSPARGSTDTQYF. CDR3 coding DNA: TGTGCCAGCAGCCCGGCAAGGGGAAGCACAGATACGCAGTATTTT.